The 17 T cell receptor beta chains given below trace back to one sample, sequenced in a study of cytomegalovirus exposure and HLA in healthy donors. PCR amplification relied on 60 Vbeta primers (plus 13 Jbeta primers). Produced via immunoSEQ multiplex PCR; TCRdb's table is partial and in-frame only. The sample lists 130,000 to 150,000 clones; roughly 73% were seen once. Sequenced input: PBMCs. These receptors were collected from a woman aged 40 to 49 in good health and CMV-seronegative.

This chain links TRBV5-1 with TRBJ1-3, with 11 positions matching TRBD1. The CDR3 spans 18 residues. V lost 2 bases and J lost 0; bases outside the gene matches: 7. Germline V CDR1 and CDR2: SGHRS, YFSETQ. The CDR3 nucleotides read TGCGCCAGCAGCTTTGGGGACAGGGGGATACTCTCTGGAAACACCATATATTTT. Translated: CASSFGDRGILSGNTIYF.

The chain recombines TRBV25-1 with TRBJ1-1; a weak D match, TRBD1 (6 bases). Germline-derived CDR1 and CDR2 are MGHDK and SYGVNS. This CDR3 region has 13 residues. V was pared by 3 bases and J by 6 bases, with 11 bases between. CDR3 protein: CASSDLDSSEAFF. CDR3 DNA: TGTGCCAGCAGTGACTTGGACAGTTCTGAAGCTTTCTTT.

J is TRBJ1-6 and V is TRBV7-9; 7 bases map to TRBD1. The trim removed 4 bases at V and 9 bases at J, leaving 6 bases unmatched. The germline gives CDR1 SEHNR, CDR2 FQNEAQ (reference sequence). There are 14 residues in the CDR3. DNA for the CDR3: TGTGCCAGCAGCTCGAGACAGGGAGGTTCACCCCTCCACTTT. This encodes CASSSRQGGSPLHF.

The V call is TRBV7-9, the J call TRBJ1-6; D is undetermined. Germline loops: CDR1 SEHNR, CDR2 FQNEAQ (reference sequence). The CDR3 covers 15 residues. The V and J ends lost 3 bases and 9 bases respectively, with 15 bases between them. The CDR3 is CASSFPPDGISPLHF. DNA of the CDR3: TGTGCCAGCAGCTTTCCCCCGGACGGGATTTCACCCCTCCACTTT.

This rearrangement joins TRBV6-6 to TRBJ2-6, with 7 bases aligning to TRBD2. Per the germline V gene, CDR1 is MNHNY and CDR2 is SVGAGI (reference sequence). There are 16 residues in the CDR3. Trimming at V came to 2 bases and at J to 0 bases, leaving 1 base not matched to a gene. DNA of the CDR3: TGTGCCAGCAGTTACCCGGGGGGCTCTGGGGCCAACGTCCTGACTTTC. Its protein product is CASSYPGGSGANVLTF.

The V call is TRBV5-6, the J call TRBJ2-1; 10 bases align to TRBD2. Germline CDR1 and CDR2: SGHDT and YYEEEE. The J segment lost 12 bases and the V segment lost 2 bases, leaving 17 bases of the junction unmatched. CDR3 length equals 17 residues. In nucleotides, the CDR3 is TGTGCCAGCAGCTTTTCTTCCGGGGTAGCGGGGGGAGTCAGGCAGTTCTTC. Translating it yields CASSFSSGVAGGVRQFF.

CDR3 DNA sequence: TGTGCCATCAGTCCTAGCGGTAATGAGCAGTTCTTC. This sequence encodes CAISPSGNEQFF. The chain couples TRBV10-3 to TRBJ2-1; 7 bases line up with TRBD2. With 5 bases clipped from V and 7 bases from J, the junction kept 2 bases outside the gene matches. The germline CDR1 and CDR2 sequences are ENHRY and SYGVKD. This CDR3 region has 12 residues.

The rearrangement joins TRBV5-1 to TRBJ1-2; D unresolved. The length of the CDR3 is 13 residues. Germline V lookup: CDR1 SGHRS, CDR2 YFSETQ. The V and J ends lost 4 bases and 0 bases respectively, with 7 bases between them. The CDR3 bases are TGCGCCAGCAGCCGAGATCCTAACTATGGCTACACCTTC. This sequence encodes CASSRDPNYGYTF.

The chain links TRBV11-2 to TRBJ1-1; D perhaps matches TRBD1 (5 bases). The CDR3 totals 14 residues. Trimming stripped 3 bases from V and 4 bases from J, with 12 bases between. The V gene's germline CDR1 is SGHAT and CDR2 FQNNGV. The CDR3 sequence is CASSFGGSGTEAFF. In nucleotides, the CDR3 is TGTGCCAGCAGCTTCGGGGGGTCTGGCACTGAAGCTTTCTTT.

This chain connects TRBV5-1 to TRBJ1-2; 8 positions agree with TRBD1. In germline, CDR1 is SGHRS, CDR2 YFSETQ. There are 14 residues in the CDR3. V shed 0 bases and J 8 bases; nucleotides not matched to a gene: 6. The DNA for the CDR3 is TGCGCCAGCAGCTTGGATGCGACAGGGGACGGCTACACCTTC. This sequence encodes CASSLDATGDGYTF.

The chain links TRBV5-1 to TRBJ1-3; unclear D gene. Trimming cost V 5 bases and J 0 bases, with 9 bases left between them. CDR3 length: 14 amino acids. Germline V lookup: CDR1 SGHRS, CDR2 YFSETQ. CDR3 sequence reads: CASSTGGSGNTIYF. The CDR3 nucleotides read TGCGCCAGCAGTACGGGAGGCTCTGGAAACACCATATATTTT.

A word on this clone: A read error may account for a junction end that differs from germline. The chain combines TRBV7-7 with TRBJ2-3, with TRBD1 matching 7 bases. The CDR3 has 16 amino acids. Per germline, CDR1 SSHAT and CDR2 FNYEAQ (reference sequence). The CDR3 reads CASSLGPMTGQDTQYF. CDR3 bases: TGTGCTAGCAGCTTAGGTCCCATGACAGGGCAAGATACGCAGTATTTT.

V gene TRBV28 combines with J gene TRBJ1-1; no reliable D call. The germline gives CDR1 MDHEN, CDR2 SYDVKM. This CDR3 has 10 residues. CDR3 in DNA: TGTGCGGTACATGGCACTGAAGCTTTCTTT. It codes for CAVHGTEAFF.

The chain links TRBV7-9 to TRBJ1-1; D possibly corresponds to TRBD1 (5 bases). V lost 2 bases and J 5 bases, leaving 12 bases between the germline ends. The CDR3 totals 14 residues. In germline, CDR1 is SEHNR, CDR2 FQNEAQ (reference sequence). The CDR3: CASSLSGGKTEAFF. In DNA, the CDR3 is TGTGCCAGCAGCTTATCCGGGGGAAAGACTGAAGCTTTCTTT.

The chain uses TRBV18 and TRBJ1-6; 8 bases line up with TRBD1. V shed 3 bases and J 10 bases; nucleotides not matched to a gene: 8. CDR3 size: 15 residues. CDR1 is KGHSH and CDR2 is LQKENI in the germline V gene. The CDR3, as DNA: TGTGCCAGCTCACCTGACGGACAGGGAGGGTCACCCCTCCACTTT. The encoded protein is CASSPDGQGGSPLHF.

The V gene is TRBV23-1, the J gene TRBJ2-7; D is unresolved. TRBV23-1 is an ORF, with its function uncertain. V was cut by 0 bases and J by 3 bases, with 9 bases left in between. The CDR3 runs 14 residues. Written as DNA, the CDR3 is TGCGCCAGCAGTCAATCTAACGATAACTACGAGCAGTACGTC. Amino acids: CASSQSNDNYEQYV.

The chain combines TRBV28 with TRBJ2-7; 10 bases map to TRBD1. The CDR3 loop spans 15 amino acids. V trimming: 7 bases; J trimming: 2 bases; junction bases outside the gene matches: 8. CDR1 and CDR2 from the germline V gene are MDHEN and SYDVKM. CDR3 loop: CASTPTGGFTYEQYV. In DNA, the CDR3 is TGTGCCAGCACTCCGACAGGGGGCTTCACCTACGAGCAGTACGTC.